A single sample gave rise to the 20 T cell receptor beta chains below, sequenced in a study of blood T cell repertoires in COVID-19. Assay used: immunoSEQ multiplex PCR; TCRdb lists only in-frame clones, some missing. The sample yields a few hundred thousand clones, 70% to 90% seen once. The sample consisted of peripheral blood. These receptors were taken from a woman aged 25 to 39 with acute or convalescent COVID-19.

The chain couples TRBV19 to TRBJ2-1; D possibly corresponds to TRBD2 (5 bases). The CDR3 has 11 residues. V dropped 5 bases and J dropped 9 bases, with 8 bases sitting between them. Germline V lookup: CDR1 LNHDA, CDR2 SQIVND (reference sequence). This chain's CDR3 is CASSVAGEQFF. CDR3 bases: TGTGCCAGTAGTGTCGCGGGTGAGCAGTTCTTC. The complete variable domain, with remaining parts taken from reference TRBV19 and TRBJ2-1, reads DGGITQSPKYLFRKEGQNVTLSCEQNLNHDAMYWYRQDPGQGLRLIYYSQIVNDFQKGDIAEGYSVSREKKESFPLTVTSAQKNPTAFYLCASSVAGEQFFGPGTRLTVL.

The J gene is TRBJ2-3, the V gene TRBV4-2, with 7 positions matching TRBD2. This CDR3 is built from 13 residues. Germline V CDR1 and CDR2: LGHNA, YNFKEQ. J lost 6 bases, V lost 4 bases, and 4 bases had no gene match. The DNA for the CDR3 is TGTGCCAGCAGCCCGACTAGCAGGGATACGCAGTATTTT. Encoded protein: CASSPTSRDTQYF.

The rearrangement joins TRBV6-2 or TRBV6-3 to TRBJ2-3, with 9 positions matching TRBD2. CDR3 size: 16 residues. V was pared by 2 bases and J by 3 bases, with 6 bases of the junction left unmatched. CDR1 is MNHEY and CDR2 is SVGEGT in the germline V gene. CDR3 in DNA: TGTGCCAGCAGTTACATTCTAGCGGGACGTACAGATACGCAGTATTTT. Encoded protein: CASSYILAGRTDTQYF.

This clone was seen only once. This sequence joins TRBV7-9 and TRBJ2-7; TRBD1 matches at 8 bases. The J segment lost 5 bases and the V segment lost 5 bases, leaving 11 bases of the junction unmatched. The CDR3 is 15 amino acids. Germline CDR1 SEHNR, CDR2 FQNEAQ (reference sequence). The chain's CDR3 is CASSGRDRSVHEQYF. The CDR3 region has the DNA TGTGCCAGCAGCGGTAGGGACAGGTCGGTCCACGAGCAGTACTTC.

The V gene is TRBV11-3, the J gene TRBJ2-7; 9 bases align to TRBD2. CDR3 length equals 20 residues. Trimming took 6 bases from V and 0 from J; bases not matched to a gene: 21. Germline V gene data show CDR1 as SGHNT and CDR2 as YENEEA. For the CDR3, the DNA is TGTGCCAGCAGACAACAATTTTGGACTAGCGAGGTTCGGGGCTCCTACGAGCAGTACTTC. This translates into CASRQQFWTSEVRGSYEQYF.

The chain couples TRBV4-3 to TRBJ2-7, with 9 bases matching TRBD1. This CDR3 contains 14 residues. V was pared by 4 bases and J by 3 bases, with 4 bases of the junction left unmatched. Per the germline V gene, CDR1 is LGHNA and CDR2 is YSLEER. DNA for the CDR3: TGCGCCAGCAGCCCGGGACAGGGTAACTACGAGCAGTACTTC. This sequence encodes CASSPGQGNYEQYF.

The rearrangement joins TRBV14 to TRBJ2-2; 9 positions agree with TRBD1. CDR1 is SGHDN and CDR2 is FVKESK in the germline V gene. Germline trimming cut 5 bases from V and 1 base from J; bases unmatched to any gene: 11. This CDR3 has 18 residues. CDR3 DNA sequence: TGTGCCAGCAGCAAGCGGCTAGGGACAGGGATGAACACCGGGGAGCTGTTTTTT. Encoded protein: CASSKRLGTGMNTGELFF.

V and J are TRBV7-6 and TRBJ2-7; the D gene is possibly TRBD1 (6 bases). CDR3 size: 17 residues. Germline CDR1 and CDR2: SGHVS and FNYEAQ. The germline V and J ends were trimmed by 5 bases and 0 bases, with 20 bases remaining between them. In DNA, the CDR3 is TGTGCCAGCAGCAGCCCAGGCCTGGGGGCCTCCTCCTACGAGCAGTACTTC. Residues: CASSSPGLGASSYEQYF.

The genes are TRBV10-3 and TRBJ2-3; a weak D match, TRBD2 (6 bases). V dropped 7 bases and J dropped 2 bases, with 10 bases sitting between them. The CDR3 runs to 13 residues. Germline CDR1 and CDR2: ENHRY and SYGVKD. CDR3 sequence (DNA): TGTGCCATCATGGAGGGAGCCACAGATACGCAGTATTTT. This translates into CAIMEGATDTQYF.

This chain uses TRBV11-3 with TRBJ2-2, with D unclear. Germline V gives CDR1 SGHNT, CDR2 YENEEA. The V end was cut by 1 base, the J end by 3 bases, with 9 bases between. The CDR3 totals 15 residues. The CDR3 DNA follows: TGTGCCAGCAGCTTAGTCGCCACGGACACCGGGGAGCTGTTTTTT. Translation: CASSLVATDTGELFF.

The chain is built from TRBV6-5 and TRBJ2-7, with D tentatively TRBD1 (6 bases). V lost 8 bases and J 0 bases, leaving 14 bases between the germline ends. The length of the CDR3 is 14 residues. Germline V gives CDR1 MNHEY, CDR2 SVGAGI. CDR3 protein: CASGVGGLSYEQYF. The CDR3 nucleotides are TGTGCCAGCGGCGTAGGGGGTCTCTCCTACGAGCAGTACTTC.

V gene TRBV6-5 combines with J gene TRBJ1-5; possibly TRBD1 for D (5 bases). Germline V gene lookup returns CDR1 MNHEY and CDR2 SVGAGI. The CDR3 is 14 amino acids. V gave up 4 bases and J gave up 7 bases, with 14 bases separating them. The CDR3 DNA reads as TGTGCCAGCAGTTCCAGGCAGGGCTTCCAGCCCCAGCATTTT. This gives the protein CASSSRQGFQPQHF.

The CDR3, as DNA: TGTGCCAGCAGCCCCGGACTAGCGGGAGCCGGGGAGCTGTTTTTT. It translates to CASSPGLAGAGELFF. This chain connects TRBV11-2 to TRBJ2-2; 13 bases are a match to TRBD2. Per the germline V gene, CDR1 is SGHAT and CDR2 is FQNNGV. The ends lost 5 bases at V and 6 bases at J; junction bases unmatched: 3. The CDR3 loop spans 15 amino acids.

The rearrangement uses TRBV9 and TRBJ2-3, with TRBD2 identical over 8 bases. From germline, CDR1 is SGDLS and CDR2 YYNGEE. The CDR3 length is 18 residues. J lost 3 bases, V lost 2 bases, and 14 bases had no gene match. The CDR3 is CASSVRRGGAVVTDTQYF. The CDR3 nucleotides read TGTGCCAGCAGCGTCCGACGGGGGGGAGCGGTGGTGACAGATACGCAGTATTTT.

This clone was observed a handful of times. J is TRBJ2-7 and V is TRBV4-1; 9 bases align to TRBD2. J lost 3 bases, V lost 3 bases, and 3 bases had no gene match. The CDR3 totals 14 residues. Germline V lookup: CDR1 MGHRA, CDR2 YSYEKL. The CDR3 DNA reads TGCGCCAGCAGCCACATTAGCGGGAGCTACGAGCAGTACTTC. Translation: CASSHISGSYEQYF.

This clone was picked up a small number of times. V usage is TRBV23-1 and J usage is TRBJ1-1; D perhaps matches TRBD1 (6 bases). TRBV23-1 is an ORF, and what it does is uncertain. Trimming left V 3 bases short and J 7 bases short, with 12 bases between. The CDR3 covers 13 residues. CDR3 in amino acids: CASSHPDRFEAFF. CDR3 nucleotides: TGCGCCAGCAGTCATCCCGACAGGTTTGAAGCTTTCTTT.

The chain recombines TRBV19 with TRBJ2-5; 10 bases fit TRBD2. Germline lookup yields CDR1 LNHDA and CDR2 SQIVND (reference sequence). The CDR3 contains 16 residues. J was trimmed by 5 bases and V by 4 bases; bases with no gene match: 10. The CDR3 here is CASSSLSGRARETQYF. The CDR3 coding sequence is TGTGCCAGTAGTAGTCTCAGCGGGAGGGCCCGGGAGACCCAGTACTTC.

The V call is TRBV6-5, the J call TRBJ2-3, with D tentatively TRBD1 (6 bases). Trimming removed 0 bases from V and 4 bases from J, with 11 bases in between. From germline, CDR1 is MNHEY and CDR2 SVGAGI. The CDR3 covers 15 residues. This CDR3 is CASSYSPDRSDTQYF. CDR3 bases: TGTGCCAGCAGTTACTCCCCGGACAGATCAGATACGCAGTATTTT.

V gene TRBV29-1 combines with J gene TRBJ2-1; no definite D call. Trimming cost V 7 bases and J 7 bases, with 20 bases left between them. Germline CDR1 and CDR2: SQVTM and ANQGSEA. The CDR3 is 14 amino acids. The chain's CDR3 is CSAKTGNVGNEQFF. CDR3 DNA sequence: TGCAGCGCGAAGACTGGAAATGTCGGAAATGAGCAGTTCTTC.

The CDR3 bases are TGTGCCAGCAGCCCCCTAGGGGGGGTGGTCTACGAGCAGTACTTC. Its protein product is CASSPLGGVVYEQYF. The J gene is TRBJ2-7, the V gene TRBV6-5, with a possible D match to TRBD2 (7 bases). The CDR3 consists of 15 residues. The germline V and J ends were trimmed by 6 bases and 3 bases, with 18 bases remaining between them. The germline V gene encodes CDR1 MNHEY and CDR2 SVGAGI.